This T cell receptor (beta chain) appears in the sequencing data of a study of PD-1 blockade in classical Hodgkin lymphoma. Broader study findings: Newly diagnosed patients had baseline TCR diversity that was reportedly lower than that of healthy donors. What drove the repertoire differences, possibly disease activity or prior therapy, has not been defined.

Germline V lookup: CDR1 SGHDT, CDR2 YYEEEE. CDR3 length: 16 residues. V lost 4 bases, J lost 0 bases, and 7 bases stayed unmatched. Using immunoSEQ multiplex PCR, the repertoire was profiled, and TCRdb retains in-frame clones only, with some absent. The sample includes 20,000 to 30,000 clones, roughly four fifths of them seen just once. As to this clone: Its specificity is unknown.

Every patient experienced relapse after autologous stem cell transplantation, and brentuximab vedotin exposure varied. This clonotype was sampled from a human donor with classical Hodgkin lymphoma. The chain recombines TRBV5-6 with TRBJ2-7; 10 positions agree with TRBD1. This sample comprised peripheral blood mononuclear cells (PBMCs), obtained before the second cycle of nivolumab. The CDR3 region is CASSAGTGDGSYEQYF. The CDR3, as DNA: TGTGCCAGCAGCGCCGGGACAGGGGACGGCTCCTACGAGCAGTACTTC. The full variable domain, completed using reference TRBV5-6 and TRBJ2-7, is DAGVTQSPTHLIKTRGQQVTLRCSPKSGHDTVSWYQQALGQGPQFIFQYYEEEERQRGNFPDRFSGHQFPNYSSELNVNALLLGDSALYLCASSAGTGDGSYEQYFGPGTRLTVT.